This T cell receptor (beta chain) stems from a study of shared clonotypes between healthy human individuals. From germline, CDR1 is MDHEN and CDR2 SYDVKM. Deletions cut 5 bases from V and 7 bases from J, with 23 bases between. The CDR3 extends over 17 amino acids. TCRdb's copy holds only in-frame clones and misses some; the assay was immunoSEQ multiplex PCR. The sample holds fewer than 2.5 million clones, roughly 93% seen once. The sequence came from a young man in good health. Some clones in this sample may be carry-over from other donors' samples. The sequencing input was naive CD4+ T cells from PBMCs. Subset: CD45RA+ positively selected. This chain connects TRBV28 to TRBJ1-4; D possibly corresponds to TRBD1 (6 bases). CDR3 sequence (DNA): TGTGCCAGCAGTAACCCCGATTGGGGGGCAATCGCTGAAAAACTGTTTTTT. Encoded protein: CASSNPDWGAIAEKLFF.